These 29 T cell receptor beta chains share one sample of origin, sequenced in a study of T cells expressing NK-cell markers. TCRdb re-analyzed the 5' RACE reads; it lists each CDR3 protein once, without DNA. In total, the table holds 300,000 to 500,000 distinct CDR3 sequences. The sequenced sample was blood T cells: a sorted CD56 or NKG2C T cell subset, CD4+ or CD8+ T cells, or bulk PBMC T cells (not recorded which). The receptors were sampled from a woman between 50 and 59 years old in good health.

The rearrangement links TRBV28 to TRBJ2-7; TCRdb's D gene call, TRBD1, goes unchecked for lack of DNA. The germline V gene encodes CDR1 MDHEN and CDR2 SYDVKM. This CDR3 is built from 14 residues. The CDR3 loop reads CASSPEPFSYEQYF.

J is TRBJ1-5 and V is TRBV4-1; TCRdb lists TRBD1, though no DNA is available to test this call. The CDR3 has 15 amino acids. Germline CDR1 is MGHRA and CDR2 is YSYEKL. CDR3: CASSQWMGRDQPQHF.

The V call is TRBV27, the J call TRBJ2-1. The CDR3 sequence is 13 residues long. Germline assignment: CDR1 MNHEY and CDR2 SMNVEV (reference sequence). CDR3 amino acids: CASSLTKYNEQFF.

This chain links TRBV10-3 with TRBJ2-2; TCRdb picks TRBD1, but there is no DNA to check that call. Germline-derived CDR1 and CDR2 are ENHRY and SYGVKD. The CDR3 contains 12 residues. CDR3 region: CAYTGFTGELFF.

The rearrangement links TRBV5-1 to TRBJ2-3; TCRdb's D call of TRBD2 is untestable without DNA. The CDR3 has 18 amino acids. Germline V CDR1 and CDR2: SGHRS, YFSETQ. The CDR3 loop reads CASSPTSSGPLRPDTQYF.

The CDR3 is CSARPAVGGKAGELFF. The J gene is TRBJ2-2, the V gene TRBV20-1; TCRdb returns TRBD1, unconfirmable since there is no DNA. Germline CDR1 and CDR2: DFQATT and SNEGSKA (reference sequence). The CDR3 contains 16 residues.

The rearrangement uses TRBV6-6 and TRBJ2-3. Germline CDR1 MNHNY, CDR2 SVGAGI (reference sequence). This CDR3 contains 14 residues. The CDR3 loop reads CASSAVISTDTQYF.

The gene calls are TRBV11-2 and TRBJ2-1; without DNA, the TCRdb call of TRBD2 cannot be checked. This CDR3 is built from 16 residues. Germline assignment: CDR1 SGHAT and CDR2 FQNNGV. CDR3 region: CASSFRLAARGGEQFF.

The chain recombines TRBV20-1 with TRBJ2-4; TCRdb outputs TRBD2, but without DNA this stays unchecked. The CDR3 is made up of 17 amino acids. From germline, CDR1 is DFQATT and CDR2 SNEGSKA (reference sequence). CDR3: CSAPTSGRAGAKNIQYF.

This CDR3 reads CASSLAVGQGARAFF. The chain uses TRBV5-1 and TRBJ1-1; TCRdb's D call of TRBD1 is untestable without DNA. The CDR3 spans 15 residues. Germline V gene data show CDR1 as SGHRS and CDR2 as YFSETQ.

The chain employs TRBV7-8 and TRBJ2-2; TCRdb returns TRBD1, unconfirmable since there is no DNA. Germline assignment: CDR1 SGHVS and CDR2 FQNEAQ. CDR3 length: 15 residues. CDR3 region: CASSPQGANTGELFF.

V usage is TRBV7-9 and J usage is TRBJ1-2; TCRdb lists TRBD1, though no DNA is available to test this call. Germline loops: CDR1 SEHNR, CDR2 FQNEAQ (reference sequence). This CDR3 contains 15 residues. CDR3 in amino acids: CASSSVGGSDYGYTF.

V is TRBV3-1 and J is TRBJ2-1; the D call from TCRdb, TRBD2, cannot be confirmed without DNA. In germline, CDR1 is LGHDT, CDR2 YNNKEL (reference sequence). This CDR3 region has 16 residues. This chain's CDR3 is CASSQSLAGSHNEQFF.

V usage is TRBV7-9 and J usage is TRBJ2-7; TCRdb proposes TRBD2, but this gene call is untestable without DNA. This CDR3 has 15 residues. CDR1 is SEHNR, CDR2 FQNEAQ, per germline (reference sequence). The CDR3 sequence: CASSLGERESSEQYF. Full variable domain (rest looked up from reference TRBV7-9 and TRBJ2-7): DTGVSQNPRHKITKRGQNVTFRCDPISEHNRLYWYRQTLGQGPEFLTYFQNEAQLEKSRLLSDRFSAERPKGSFSTLEIQRTEQGDSAMYLCASSLGERESSEQYFGPGTRLTVT.

The chain links TRBV3-1 to TRBJ2-5; TCRdb's D call, TRBD1, is unchecked because there is no DNA. The CDR3 extends over 16 amino acids. From germline, CDR1 is LGHDT and CDR2 YNNKEL (reference sequence). The CDR3: CASSPEGGTGGWTQYF.

The J gene is TRBJ1-1, the V gene TRBV19; TCRdb's D call, TRBD1, is unchecked because there is no DNA. The CDR3 length is 14 residues. The germline V gene encodes CDR1 LNHDA and CDR2 SQIVND (reference sequence). This CDR3 reads CASSTGSGNTEAFF.

J is TRBJ2-5 and V is TRBV20-1; TCRdb lists TRBD1, though no DNA is available to test this call. This CDR3 has 12 amino acids. Germline assignment: CDR1 DFQATT and CDR2 SNEGSKA (reference sequence). The CDR3: CSARGGTETQYF.

The chain uses TRBV20-1 and TRBJ1-6; TCRdb selects TRBD1, and the lack of DNA leaves this call unchecked. Germline CDR1 is DFQATT and CDR2 is SNEGSKA (reference sequence). The CDR3 is made up of 13 amino acids. The CDR3: CSASSGGGSPLHF.

This chain connects TRBV6-5 to TRBJ2-7; the D gene TCRdb calls, TRBD1, cannot be checked with no DNA. The CDR3 totals 12 residues. Germline CDR1 is MNHEY and CDR2 is SVGAGI. The chain's CDR3 is CASSYTSGEQYF.

This chain's CDR3 is CSAYSMTEQFF. The V gene is TRBV20-1, the J gene TRBJ2-1. This CDR3 region has 11 residues. The germline gives CDR1 DFQATT, CDR2 SNEGSKA (reference sequence).

This chain joins TRBV29-1 and TRBJ2-7; TCRdb reports TRBD1, a call that lacks DNA to check it against. Germline V CDR1 and CDR2: SQVTM, ANQGSEA. This CDR3 is built from 12 residues. CDR3 in amino acids: CSVGTGGRGQYF.

The chain uses TRBV25-1 and TRBJ1-2; without DNA, the TCRdb call of TRBD1 cannot be checked. This CDR3 contains 16 residues. Germline CDR1 and CDR2: MGHDK and SYGVNS. This chain's CDR3 is CASSDPRTATLGGYTF.

The chain recombines TRBV20-1 with TRBJ2-5; lacking DNA, the TRBD1 call made by TCRdb goes unchecked. Germline-derived CDR1 and CDR2 are DFQATT and SNEGSKA (reference sequence). This CDR3 contains 14 residues. The chain's CDR3 is CSARTLAGVADQYF.

The V and J genes are TRBV11-2 and TRBJ1-2. Germline lookup yields CDR1 SGHAT and CDR2 FQNNGV. This CDR3 region has 14 residues. CDR3 loop: CASSLDVGEYGYTF.

J is TRBJ1-3 and V is TRBV27; TCRdb lists TRBD1, though no DNA is available to test this call. The length of the CDR3 is 16 residues. Germline assignment: CDR1 MNHEY and CDR2 SMNVEV (reference sequence). The CDR3 spells CASSLRSTPRGNTIYF.

The chain recombines TRBV29-1 with TRBJ2-4; the TRBD1 assignment by TCRdb is unverifiable without DNA. The CDR3 sequence is 12 residues long. Germline loops: CDR1 SQVTM, CDR2 ANQGSEA. CDR3 protein: CSALAGENIQYF.

The chain has TRBV29-1 and TRBJ2-1; the TCRdb call, TRBD2, lacks DNA for checking. The CDR3 length is 15 residues. Germline CDR1 SQVTM, CDR2 ANQGSEA. This CDR3 reads CSVPWTSGRTGEQFF.

The chain couples TRBV5-1 to TRBJ1-6; TCRdb lists TRBD1, though no DNA is available to test this call. Germline lookup yields CDR1 SGHRS and CDR2 YFSETQ. CDR3 length: 14 amino acids. This chain's CDR3 is CASRAAWNNSPLHF.

The V and J genes are TRBV20-1 and TRBJ2-3. The CDR3 length is 13 residues. Per the germline V gene, CDR1 is DFQATT and CDR2 is SNEGSKA (reference sequence). CDR3 loop: CSADLEEWNTQYF.